This T cell receptor (beta chain) was found in a study of control samples from healthy donors and cancer patients. V dropped 4 bases and J dropped 9 bases, with 18 bases sitting between them. The germline V gene has CDR1 KGHDR and CDR2 SFDVKD. The CDR3 has 15 residues. TCRdb keeps only in-frame clones here, not all; method: immunoSEQ multiplex PCR. The sample comprises roughly 120,000 clones, 93% of which are singletons, and over 2.5% rests with the top ten. Input material: blood. V and J are TRBV24-1 and TRBJ1-5; TRBD1 is a possible D gene (5 bases). This clonotype originated in a man under 40 in good health. CDR3 amino acids: CATSDRRGGGGPQHF. CDR3 nucleotides: TGTGCCACCAGTGACCGCCGTGGGGGGGGAGGGCCCCAGCATTTT.